This T cell receptor beta chain was found in a study of identifying expanded T cells in peripheral blood. Overall study results and limits: Differentially abundant clones: 0.95 to 1.5 between replicates, about 17 at roughly 2 weeks, 19 to 20 at four. Approximately two-week clone count variance significantly increased as total template count grew.

In the case of this clone: Its antigen remains unidentified.

During the collection period, no donor immune events like infections were recorded. Clones were sequenced by immunoSEQ multiplex PCR, and TCRdb holds only the in-frame ones, with some missing. Counted here are around 94,000 clones, 70% to 90% occurring once; the ten biggest clones make up around 4.3%. Germline V gene lookup returns CDR1 SNHLY and CDR2 FYNNEI. The CDR3 runs to 14 residues. The germline V and J ends were trimmed by 4 bases and 8 bases, with 15 bases remaining between them. Sequenced material: blood. The gene calls are TRBV2 and TRBJ2-1, with D tentatively TRBD1 (6 bases). This receptor was identified in a person aged 18 to 75 in good health. The CDR3 DNA sequence: TGTGCCAGCAGTGGGATCAGGGGTATCCATGAGCAGTTCTTC. As protein: CASSGIRGIHEQFF.